The 24 T cell receptor beta chains listed next were all sequenced from one sample in a study of blood T cells in healthy people across ages. Combining a sample-barcoded 5' primer with a J-beta primer mix, a second PCR ran for about 6 to 12 cycles. TCRdb fed the 5' RACE reads into MiXCR, producing one record per CDR3 protein. The table lists about 1.5 million distinct CDR3 sequences, approximately 39% of them singletons. Material for sequencing was blood. These receptors were collected from a woman aged 18 to 35 in good health.

This clonotype was seen a few times. The V gene is TRBV29-1, the J gene TRBJ2-7; 13 bases fit TRBD2. This CDR3 is built from 13 residues. Germline values: CDR1 SQVTM, CDR2 ANQGSEA. The CDR3 region has the DNA TGCAGTGCCGGAGGACTAGCGGGAGACGAGCAGTACTTC. It specifies CSAGGLAGDEQYF.

The chain carries TRBV25-1 and TRBJ2-7; no clear D. Trimming took 2 bases from V and 4 from J, leaving 12 bases between them. CDR3 length equals 14 residues. The germline V gene has CDR1 MGHDK and CDR2 SYGVNS. CDR3 sequence reads: CASSELTQTYEQYF. In DNA form, the CDR3 reads TGTGCCAGCAGTGAACTGACACAAACTTACGAGCAGTACTTC.

Details on this clonotype: One end of the junction fails to match germline, which may point to a read error. V gene TRBV7-9 combines with J gene TRBJ2-3; D gene ambiguous. Per germline, CDR1 SEHNR and CDR2 FQNEAQ (reference sequence). The CDR3 spans 13 residues. The CDR3 nucleotides read TGTGCTAGCAGCTTAGAGGTTCCCCCGGGCGAGTATTTT. It yields the protein CASSLEVPPGEYF. Filled out from reference TRBV7-9 and TRBJ2-3, the complete variable domain reads DTGVSQNPRHKITKRGQNVTFRCDPISEHNRLYWYRQTLGQGPEFLTYFQNEAQLEKSRLLSDRFSAERPKGSFSTLEIQRTEQGDSAMYLCASSLEVPPGEYFGPGTRLTVL.

This rearrangement joins TRBV27 to TRBJ2-1; the D is unclear. The CDR3 covers 11 residues. Germline V CDR1 and CDR2: MNHEY, SMNVEV (reference sequence). The V end was cut by 5 bases, the J end by 8 bases, with 7 bases between. CDR3 sequence: CASSPMHEQFF. DNA for the CDR3: TGTGCCAGCAGTCCCATGCATGAGCAGTTCTTC.

V usage is TRBV7-2 and J usage is TRBJ2-3, with 9 positions matching TRBD2. CDR1 is SGHTA and CDR2 is FQGNSA in the germline V gene. The CDR3 covers 15 residues. Germline trimming cut 7 bases from V and 9 bases from J; bases unmatched to any gene: 14. CDR3 protein: CASNSLAGSLGTQYF. In nucleotides, the CDR3 is TGTGCCAGCAATAGCCTAGCGGGGTCCCTTGGGACGCAGTATTTT.

This clonotype was observed a few times. The chain carries TRBV21-1 and TRBJ1-5; TRBD1 is the table's D call and was not checked against the DNA. TRBV21-1 is an annotated pseudogene. This CDR3 has 15 amino acids. In DNA, the CDR3 is TGTGCCAGCAGTCCGGGACAGGGGGCATATCAGCCCCAGCATTTT. Amino acid sequence: CASSPGQGAYQPQHF.

This clonotype has a count of ten or more. The chain uses TRBV12-3 or TRBV12-4 and TRBJ2-5; D unresolved. This CDR3 is 12 amino acids long. V was trimmed by 3 bases and J by 5 bases, leaving 7 bases between them. DNA of the CDR3: TGTGCCAGCAGTTTGAGTCTGGAGACCCAGTACTTC. It yields the protein CASSLSLETQYF.

Only a few counts were recorded for this clonotype. The chain is built from TRBV29-1 and TRBJ2-3; D not certain. The CDR3 consists of 10 residues. Germline V gives CDR1 SQVTM, CDR2 ANQGSEA. Between the trimmed V and J ends, which lost 5 bases and 6 bases, there was a span of 6 bases. CDR3 residues: CSVFWDTQYF. The CDR3 nucleotides read TGCAGCGTTTTCTGGGATACGCAGTATTTT.

This chain connects TRBV10-3 to TRBJ1-3, with D perhaps matching TRBD1 (6 bases). The germline V gene encodes CDR1 ENHRY and CDR2 SYGVKD. The CDR3 contains 12 residues. The V end was cut by 11 bases, the J end by 2 bases, with 10 bases between. The DNA for the CDR3 is TGTGCCTCAGGGGACGCTGGAAACACCATATATTTT. This translates into CASGDAGNTIYF.

This clonotype showed up just a few times. The V call is TRBV3-1, the J call TRBJ2-5, with TRBD2 matching 9 bases. The CDR3 loop spans 14 amino acids. Germline lookup yields CDR1 LGHDT and CDR2 YNNKEL (reference sequence). Losses at the gene ends were 4 bases for V and 11 bases for J; bases not matched to a gene: 11. The CDR3 nucleotides read TGTGCCAGCAGCCCGTCTAGCGGGGTCAATGAGCAGTACTTC. Translated: CASSPSSGVNEQYF.

This clonotype was counted ten times or more. CDR3 sequence: CSVEDLDTEQFF. The DNA for the CDR3 is TGCAGCGTTGAAGATCTCGACACTGAGCAGTTCTTC. The J gene is TRBJ2-1, the V gene TRBV29-1; the D is unclear. Trimming removed 0 bases from V and 9 bases from J, with 9 bases in between. Germline assignment: CDR1 SQVTM and CDR2 ANQGSEA. This CDR3 is 12 amino acids long.

As concerns this clonotype: A much larger clonotype is one base distant, so this may be a read error. The chain recombines TRBV12-3 or TRBV12-4 with TRBJ1-1; D remains ambiguous. The CDR3 covers 12 residues. The CDR3 here is CACSYRNTEAFF. CDR3 nucleotide sequence: TGTGCCTGCAGTTACAGGAACACTGAAGCTTTCTTT.

The chain uses TRBV20-1 and TRBJ1-2; 8 bases map to TRBD1. The CDR3 is 17 residues long. CDR1 DFQATT and CDR2 SNEGSKA come from the germline V gene (reference sequence). The trim removed 4 bases at V and 8 bases at J, leaving 21 bases unmatched. Written as DNA, the CDR3 is TGCAGTGCTAAATCGACGCGTGGACAGGGAAAGATTCAAGGCTACACCTTC. Translating gives CSAKSTRGQGKIQGYTF.

Only a few counts were recorded for this clonotype. The V call is TRBV12-3 or TRBV12-4, the J call TRBJ2-1; possibly TRBD2 for D (5 bases). This CDR3 has 15 amino acids. The ends were cut back, 4 bases at V and 4 bases at J, with 14 bases in the middle. CDR3: CASSSFGGQYNEQFF. The CDR3 bases are TGTGCCAGCAGTTCCTTTGGCGGGCAGTACAATGAGCAGTTCTTC.

There are a few counts of this clonotype. This sequence joins TRBV20-1 and TRBJ1-5; no clear D. This CDR3 comprises 11 residues. V dropped 5 bases and J dropped 5 bases, with 7 bases sitting between them. Germline V gene data show CDR1 as DFQATT and CDR2 as SNEGSKA (reference sequence). The CDR3 DNA sequence: TGCAGTGCTGGGCATGATCAGCCCCAGCATTTT. This sequence encodes CSAGHDQPQHF.

J is TRBJ2-2 and V is TRBV3-1; D is undetermined. Germline V gives CDR1 LGHDT, CDR2 YNNKEL (reference sequence). V was pared by 6 bases and J by 4 bases, with 6 bases between. The CDR3 loop spans 12 amino acids. The CDR3 DNA follows: TGTGCCAGCAGGACCCTCACCGGGGAGCTGTTTTTT. Amino acid sequence: CASRTLTGELFF.

This clonotype was seen a handful of times. CDR3 nucleotide sequence: TGCGCCAGCAGCTTCTCGACAGGGGCTAACTATGGCTACACCTTC. Residues: CASSFSTGANYGYTF. This chain uses TRBV5-1 with TRBJ1-2, with 8 bases aligning to TRBD1. Germline lookup yields CDR1 SGHRS and CDR2 YFSETQ. J lost 0 bases, V lost 2 bases, and 3 bases had no gene match. The CDR3 has 15 residues.

CDR3 DNA sequence: TGTGCCAGTTCAGGGGGGAAAGAGACCCAGTACTTC. This codes for CASSGGKETQYF. This rearrangement joins TRBV28 to TRBJ2-5; TRBD1 might be the D (7 bases). The CDR3 is made up of 12 amino acids. Germline V CDR1 and CDR2: MDHEN, SYDVKM. The V end was cut by 9 bases, the J end by 3 bases, with 11 bases between. Full variable domain (outside the CDR3, taken from reference TRBV28 and TRBJ2-5): DVKVTQSSRYLVKRTGEKVFLECVQDMDHENMFWYRQDPGLGLRLIYFSYDVKMKEKGDIPEGYSVSREKKERFSLILESASTNQTSMYLCASSGGKETQYFGPGTRLLVL.

This chain links TRBV7-8 with TRBJ2-1; D unclear. Deletions cut 3 bases from V and 0 bases from J, with 18 bases between. CDR1 and CDR2 from the germline V gene are SGHVS and FQNEAQ. The CDR3 is made up of 18 amino acids. This CDR3 reads CASSLVGSPDHSYNEQFF. CDR3 sequence (DNA): TGTGCCAGCAGCTTGGTGGGGTCGCCCGACCACTCCTACAATGAGCAGTTCTTC.

The V gene is TRBV15, the J gene TRBJ2-1, with D unresolved. The V end lost 5 bases, the J end lost 0 bases, and 20 bases lay between the germline ends. CDR1 is LNHNV, CDR2 YYDKDF, per germline (reference sequence). The CDR3 is 18 residues long. The CDR3 coding sequence is TGTGCCACCAGCTCTTGGGCCAACCAAGGTCGCTCCTACAATGAGCAGTTCTTC. Protein: CATSSWANQGRSYNEQFF.

This clonotype was recorded only once. V usage is TRBV4-2 and J usage is TRBJ2-2, with a tentative D call TRBD1 (6 bases). V lost 0 bases to trimming and J lost 6 bases, with 17 bases between them. CDR3 size: 17 residues. Germline CDR1 LGHNA, CDR2 YNFKEQ. In nucleotides, the CDR3 is TGTGCCAGCAGCCAAGATTTCAGAGGGGGAGCGGCCGGGGAGCTGTTTTTT. It yields the protein CASSQDFRGGAAGELFF.

The CDR3 spells CASSQVWGNTEAFF. DNA for the CDR3: TGCGCCAGCAGCCAAGTATGGGGGAACACTGAAGCTTTCTTT. The chain uses TRBV4-3 and TRBJ1-1; no reliable D call. This CDR3 spans 14 amino acids. Germline V CDR1 and CDR2: LGHNA, YSLEER. Trimming left V 1 base short and J 1 base short, with 7 bases between.

The gene calls are TRBV4-1 and TRBJ2-1; TRBD2 aligns across 13 bases. The ends lost 2 bases at V and 5 bases at J; junction bases unmatched: 3. Per germline, CDR1 MGHRA and CDR2 YSYEKL. This CDR3 is 16 amino acids long. This CDR3 reads CASSQRTSGSHNEQFF. The CDR3 DNA is TGCGCCAGCAGCCAAAGGACTAGCGGGAGCCACAATGAGCAGTTCTTC.

Details on this clonotype: This sequence may be a read error, since a much larger clone differs from it by one base. J is TRBJ1-2 and V is TRBV5-1; 7 positions agree with TRBD1. The CDR3 has 13 amino acids. J was trimmed by 6 bases and V by 4 bases; bases with no gene match: 6. The germline V gene has CDR1 SGHRS and CDR2 YFSETQ. Here the CDR3 DNA reads TGCGCCAGCAGCCGGGACAGCCTCCATGGCTACACCTTC. Its translation is CASSRDSLHGYTF.